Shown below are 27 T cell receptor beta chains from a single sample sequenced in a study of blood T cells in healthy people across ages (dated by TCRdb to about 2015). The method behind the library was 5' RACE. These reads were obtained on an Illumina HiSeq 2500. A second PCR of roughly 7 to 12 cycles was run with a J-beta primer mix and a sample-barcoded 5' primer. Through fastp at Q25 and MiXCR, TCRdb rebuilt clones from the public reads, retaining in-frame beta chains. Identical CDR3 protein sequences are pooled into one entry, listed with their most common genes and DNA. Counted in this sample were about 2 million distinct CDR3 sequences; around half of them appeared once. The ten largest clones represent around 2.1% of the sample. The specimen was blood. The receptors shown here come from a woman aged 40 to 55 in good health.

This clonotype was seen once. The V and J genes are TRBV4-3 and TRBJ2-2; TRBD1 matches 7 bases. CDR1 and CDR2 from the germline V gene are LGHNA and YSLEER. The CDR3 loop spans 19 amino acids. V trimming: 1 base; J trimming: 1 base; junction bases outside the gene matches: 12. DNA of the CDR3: TGCGCCAGCAGCCAAGCACCCGTCCCTGGACAGGAGAACACCGGGGAGCTGTTTTTT. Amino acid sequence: CASSQAPVPGQENTGELFF.

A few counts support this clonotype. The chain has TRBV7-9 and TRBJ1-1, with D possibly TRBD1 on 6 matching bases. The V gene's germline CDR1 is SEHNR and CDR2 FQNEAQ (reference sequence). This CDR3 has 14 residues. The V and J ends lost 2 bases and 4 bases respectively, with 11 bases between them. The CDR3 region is CASSLTGRSTEAFF. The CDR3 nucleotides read TGTGCCAGCAGCTTAACAGGGAGGAGCACTGAAGCTTTCTTT.

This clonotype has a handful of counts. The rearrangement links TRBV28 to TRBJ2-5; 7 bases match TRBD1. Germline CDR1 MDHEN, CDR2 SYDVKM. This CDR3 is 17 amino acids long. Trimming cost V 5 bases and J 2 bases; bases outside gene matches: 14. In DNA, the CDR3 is TGTGCCAGCAGTGGGGGTCGAGATACAGGGGCTCAAGAGACCCAGTACTTC. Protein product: CASSGGRDTGAQETQYF.

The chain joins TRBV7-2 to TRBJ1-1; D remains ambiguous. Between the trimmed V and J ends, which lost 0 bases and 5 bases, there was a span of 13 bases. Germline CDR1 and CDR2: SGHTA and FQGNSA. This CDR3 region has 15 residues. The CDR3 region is CASSLAPQAGTEAFF. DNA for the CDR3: TGTGCCAGCAGCTTAGCCCCGCAGGCGGGGACTGAAGCTTTCTTT.

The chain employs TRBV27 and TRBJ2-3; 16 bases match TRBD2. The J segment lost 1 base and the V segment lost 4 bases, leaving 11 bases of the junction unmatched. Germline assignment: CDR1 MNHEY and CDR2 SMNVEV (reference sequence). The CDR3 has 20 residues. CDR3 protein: CASSSPPGTSGGVGTDTQYF. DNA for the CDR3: TGTGCCAGCAGTTCCCCCCCCGGGACTAGCGGGGGGGTAGGCACAGATACGCAGTATTTT.

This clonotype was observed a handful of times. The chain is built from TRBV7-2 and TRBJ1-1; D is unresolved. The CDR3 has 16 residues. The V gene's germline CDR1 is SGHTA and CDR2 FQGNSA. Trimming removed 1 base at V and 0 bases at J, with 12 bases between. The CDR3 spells CASSLVVAGMNTEAFF. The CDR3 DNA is TGTGCCAGCAGCTTAGTAGTAGCGGGTATGAACACTGAAGCTTTCTTT.

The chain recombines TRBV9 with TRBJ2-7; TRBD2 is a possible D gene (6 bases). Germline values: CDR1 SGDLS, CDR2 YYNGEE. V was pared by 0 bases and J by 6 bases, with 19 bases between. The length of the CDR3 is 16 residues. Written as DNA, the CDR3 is TGTGCCAGCAGCGTAGTAGGAGGGTCCAGCTTAAGCGAGCAGTACTTC. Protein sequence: CASSVVGGSSLSEQYF.

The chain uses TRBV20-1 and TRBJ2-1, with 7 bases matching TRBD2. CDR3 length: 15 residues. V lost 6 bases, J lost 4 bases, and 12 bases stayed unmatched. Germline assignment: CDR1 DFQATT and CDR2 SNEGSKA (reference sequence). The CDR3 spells CSAPPRREGYNEQFF. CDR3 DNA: TGCAGTGCACCGCCTCGGAGGGAGGGGTACAATGAGCAGTTCTTC.

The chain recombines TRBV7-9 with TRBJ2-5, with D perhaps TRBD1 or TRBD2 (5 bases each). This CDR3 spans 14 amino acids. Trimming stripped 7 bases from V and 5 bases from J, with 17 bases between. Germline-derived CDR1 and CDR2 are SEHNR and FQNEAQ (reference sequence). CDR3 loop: CASNPRGDLETQYF. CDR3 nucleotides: TGTGCCAGCAATCCGAGGGGAGACCTTGAGACCCAGTACTTC.

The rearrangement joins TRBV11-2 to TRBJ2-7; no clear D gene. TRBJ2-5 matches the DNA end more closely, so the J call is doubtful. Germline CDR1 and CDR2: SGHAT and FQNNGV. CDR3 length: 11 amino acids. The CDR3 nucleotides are TGTGCCAGCAGAAAAAAGGAGACCCAGTACTTC. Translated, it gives CASRKKETQYF.

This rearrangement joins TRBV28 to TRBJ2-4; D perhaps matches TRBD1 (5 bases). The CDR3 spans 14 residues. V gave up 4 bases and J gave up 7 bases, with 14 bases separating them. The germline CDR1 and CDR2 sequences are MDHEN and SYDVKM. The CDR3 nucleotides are TGTGCCAGCAGTTCCCCCGCCAGGGTGAACATTCAGTACTTC. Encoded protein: CASSSPARVNIQYF.

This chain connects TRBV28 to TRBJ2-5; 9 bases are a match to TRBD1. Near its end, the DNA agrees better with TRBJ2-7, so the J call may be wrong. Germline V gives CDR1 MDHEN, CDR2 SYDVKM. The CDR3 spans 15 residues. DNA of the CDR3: TGTGCCAGCAGTTCAACAGGGGGCAGCGCTTACGAGCAGTACTTC. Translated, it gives CASSSTGGSAYEQYF.

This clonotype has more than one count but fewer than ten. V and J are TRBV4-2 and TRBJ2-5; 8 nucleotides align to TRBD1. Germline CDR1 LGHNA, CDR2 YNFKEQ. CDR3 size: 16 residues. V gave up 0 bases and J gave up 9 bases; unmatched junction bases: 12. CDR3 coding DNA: TGTGCCAGCAGCCAAGACCCGGGACAGGCTGCAGGGGCCCAGTACTTC. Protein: CASSQDPGQAAGAQYF.

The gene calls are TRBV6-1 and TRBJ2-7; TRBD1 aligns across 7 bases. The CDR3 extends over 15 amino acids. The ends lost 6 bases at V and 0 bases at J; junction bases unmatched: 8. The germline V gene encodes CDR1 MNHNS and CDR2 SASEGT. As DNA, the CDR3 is TGTGCCAGCAGGTTCGTCCGGGACAGCTCCTACGAGCAGTACTTC. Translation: CASRFVRDSSYEQYF.

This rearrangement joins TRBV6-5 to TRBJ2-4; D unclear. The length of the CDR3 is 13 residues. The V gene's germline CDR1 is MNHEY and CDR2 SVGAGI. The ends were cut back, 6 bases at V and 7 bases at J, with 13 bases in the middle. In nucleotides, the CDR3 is TGTGCCAGCAGCCCGCCCGTGGGGAACATTCAGTACTTC. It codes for CASSPPVGNIQYF.

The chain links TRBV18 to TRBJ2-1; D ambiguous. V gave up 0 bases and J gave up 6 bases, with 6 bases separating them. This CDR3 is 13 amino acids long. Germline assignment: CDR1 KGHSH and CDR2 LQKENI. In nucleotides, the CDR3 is TGTGCCAGCTCACCACCGCTCGCCAATGAGCAGTTCTTC. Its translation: CASSPPLANEQFF.

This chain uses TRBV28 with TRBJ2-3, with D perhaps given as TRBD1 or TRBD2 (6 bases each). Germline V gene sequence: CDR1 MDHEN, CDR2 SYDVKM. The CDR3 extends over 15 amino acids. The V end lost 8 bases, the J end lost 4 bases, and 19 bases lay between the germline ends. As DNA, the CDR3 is TGTGCCAGCGGGTTCGGAGGGGGGAGCTCAGATACGCAGTATTTT. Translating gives CASGFGGGSSDTQYF.

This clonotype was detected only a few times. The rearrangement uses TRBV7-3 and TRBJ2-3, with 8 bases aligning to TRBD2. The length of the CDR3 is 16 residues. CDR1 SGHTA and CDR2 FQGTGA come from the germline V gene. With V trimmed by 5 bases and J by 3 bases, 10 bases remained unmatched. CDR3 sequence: CASSETAGGATDTQYF. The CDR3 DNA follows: TGTGCCAGCAGCGAAACGGCGGGGGGCGCGACAGATACGCAGTATTTT.

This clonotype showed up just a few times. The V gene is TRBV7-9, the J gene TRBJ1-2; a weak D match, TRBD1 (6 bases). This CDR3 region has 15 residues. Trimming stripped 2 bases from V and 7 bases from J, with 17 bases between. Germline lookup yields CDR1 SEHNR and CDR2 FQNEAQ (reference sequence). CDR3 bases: TGTGCCAGCAGCTTACCACACAGGGCCGCCGGTGGCTACACCTTC. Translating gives CASSLPHRAAGGYTF.

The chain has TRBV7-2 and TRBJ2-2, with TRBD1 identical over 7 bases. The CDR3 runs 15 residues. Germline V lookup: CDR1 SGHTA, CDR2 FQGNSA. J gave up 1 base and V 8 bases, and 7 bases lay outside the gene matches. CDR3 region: CASDRDSRNTGELFF. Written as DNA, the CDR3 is TGTGCCAGCGATCGGGACAGCCGGAACACCGGGGAGCTGTTTTTT.

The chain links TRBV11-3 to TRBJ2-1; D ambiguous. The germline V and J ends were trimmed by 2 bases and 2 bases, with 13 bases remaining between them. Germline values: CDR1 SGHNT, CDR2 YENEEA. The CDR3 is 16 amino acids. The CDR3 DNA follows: TGTGCCAGCAGCTTATATCTACAAGCACCCTACAATGAGCAGTTCTTC. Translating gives CASSLYLQAPYNEQFF.

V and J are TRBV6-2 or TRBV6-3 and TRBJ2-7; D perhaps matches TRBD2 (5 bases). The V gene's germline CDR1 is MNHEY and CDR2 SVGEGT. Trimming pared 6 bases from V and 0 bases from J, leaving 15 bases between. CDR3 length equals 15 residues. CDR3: CASSTTRASSYEQYF. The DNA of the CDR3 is TGTGCCAGCAGCACAACGCGGGCCAGCTCCTACGAGCAGTACTTC.

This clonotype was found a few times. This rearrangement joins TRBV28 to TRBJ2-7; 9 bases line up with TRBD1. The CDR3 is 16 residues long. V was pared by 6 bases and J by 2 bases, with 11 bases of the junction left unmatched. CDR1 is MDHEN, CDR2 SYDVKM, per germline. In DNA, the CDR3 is TGTGCCAGCAGCCCTACCGGGACAGGGTTCCCCTACGAGCAGTACTTC. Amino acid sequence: CASSPTGTGFPYEQYF.

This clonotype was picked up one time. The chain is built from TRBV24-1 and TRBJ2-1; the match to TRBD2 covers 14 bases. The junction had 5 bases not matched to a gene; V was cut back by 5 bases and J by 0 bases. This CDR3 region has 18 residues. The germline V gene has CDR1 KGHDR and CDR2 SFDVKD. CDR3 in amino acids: CATSGTSGGISSYNEQFF. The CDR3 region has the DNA TGTGCCACCAGTGGGACTAGCGGGGGGATCAGCTCCTACAATGAGCAGTTCTTC.

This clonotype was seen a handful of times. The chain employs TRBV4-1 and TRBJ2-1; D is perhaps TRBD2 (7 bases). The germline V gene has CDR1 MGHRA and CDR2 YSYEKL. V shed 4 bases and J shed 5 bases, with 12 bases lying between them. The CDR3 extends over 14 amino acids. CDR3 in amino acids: CASSRGGLDNEQFF. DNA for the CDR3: TGCGCCAGCAGCCGGGGGGGCCTGGACAATGAGCAGTTCTTC.

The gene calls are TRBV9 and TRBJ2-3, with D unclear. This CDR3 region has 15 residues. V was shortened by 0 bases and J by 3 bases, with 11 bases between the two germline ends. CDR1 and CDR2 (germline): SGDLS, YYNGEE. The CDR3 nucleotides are TGTGCCAGCAGCGTAGGGCTAACCCGTACAGATACGCAGTATTTT. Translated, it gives CASSVGLTRTDTQYF.

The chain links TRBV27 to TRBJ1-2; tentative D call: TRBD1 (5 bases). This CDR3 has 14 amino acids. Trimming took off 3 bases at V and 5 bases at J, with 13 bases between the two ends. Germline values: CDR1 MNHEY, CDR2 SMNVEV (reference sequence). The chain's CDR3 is CASSLGPGAYGYTF. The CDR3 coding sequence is TGTGCCAGCAGTTTGGGGCCAGGTGCTTATGGCTACACCTTC.